This TCR beta chain came from a study of Ad26.COV2.S vaccination and SARS-CoV-2 variants. Stated treatment: approximately 18 received Ad26.COV2.S at low or high dose, single or two shots; five or six received placebo; per-sample allocation not given. At day 63 after the first vaccine or placebo injection, samples were drawn. Wuhan-strain SARS-CoV-2 spike was expressed by the Ad26 vector that made up the vaccine. Germline-derived CDR1 and CDR2 are SGHTA and FQGTGA. CDR3 size: 15 residues. Trimming cost V 5 bases and J 1 base, with 13 bases left between them. This table comes from immunoSEQ multiplex PCR, and its TCRdb copy is limited to in-frame clones, with some not included. The sample lists around 340,000 clones, roughly 91% seen once, with 5% in the top ten.

This chain uses TRBV7-3 with TRBJ2-3; D may be TRBD2 (6 bases). The sequences come from peripheral blood, collected in a trial of Ad26.COV2.S vaccine versus placebo. The TCR was taken from a person between 18 and 59 years old who received the Ad26.COV2.S COVID-19 vaccine or a placebo. The CDR3 DNA is TGTGCCAGCAGCCCTGGAGGGATAGGCACAGATACGCAGTATTTT. Encoded protein: CASSPGGIGTDTQYF.